This TCR beta chain appears in the sequencing data of a study of regulatory T cells in long-lasting Graves disease (TCRdb year 2021). The study in broad terms: Persistent Graves' disease meant more than 5 years of antithyroid drug treatment with TSH receptor autoantibodies that stayed positive. Persistent Graves' disease patients were compared with newly diagnosed Graves' disease patients by peripheral blood TCR sequencing and RNA sequencing. The study was registered as a clinical trial and conducted in China. A total of 33 samples underwent TCR sequencing, from roughly 13 patients with persistent Graves' disease and some 20 patients with newly diagnosed Graves' disease. Antithyroid drugs had been taken for approximately 10 years on average by persistent Graves' disease patients in the clinical cohort.

This clonotype has more than one count but fewer than ten. The target of this receptor is not known. No qualities accompany the bases; no much larger clone lies one base away. The investigation overall reported the following: Peripheral blood alone was examined, since thyroid tissue, which constituted the primary lesion, could not be accessed. Sequencing and analysis were limited to the TCR beta chain. The small sample size was acknowledged by the authors as a limitation that may reduce accuracy. Persistent disease showed preferential use of TRBV28, TRBJ1-2 and TRBJ2-5, whereas newly diagnosed disease favored TRBV20-1 and TRBJ2-1. Patients with persistent disease shared more public clonotypes (around 2,500) than newly diagnosed patients did (around 930). Compared with newly diagnosed patients, persistent Graves' disease patients had lower TCR Shannon entropy and fewer highly expanded clones, which suggests clonal expansion.

Inclusive of the bounding cysteine and phenylalanine, the CDR3 is 14 residues long. The entry retains the CDR3 DNA only, 42 bases that are in frame from base 1. The V end loses 3 bases and the J end loses 2 bases, and a stretch of 10 bases separates them. CDR1 and CDR2 are drawn from the germline V gene: SGHAT, FQNNGV. Interpreted using the paper, the time point label stands for: persistent/refractory GD, antithyroid drugs over 5 years with positive TRAb. For both TCR sequencing and RNA sequencing, RNA was extracted from PBMCs in TRIzol. Graves' disease was diagnosed according to American Thyroid Association guidelines. Patients were recruited from an endocrinology department in Xi'an, China. From each patient, roughly 9 milliliters of peripheral blood was collected into an EDTA anticoagulant tube. PBMCs were isolated by Ficoll Paque Plus density gradient separation without further T cell sorting. An Agilent 2100 Bioanalyzer and agarose gel were used to check RNA quality, and a NanoDrop 2000 was used to measure RNA concentration.

Library method: multiplex PCR. TCRdb records Illumina HiSeq 4000 as the sequencer. TCR beta libraries were built with iRepertoire HTBI primers and Arm-PCR amplification of CDR3 regions. PCR products were gel purified before sequencing. The authors' analysis ran thus. A total of fewer than 65 TRBV and some 13 TRBJ segments were identified across samples and were used for gene usage analysis of CDR3 amino acid clonotypes. Filtered high-quality paired reads were merged into contigs using COPE and FqMerger. Contigs were aligned with BLAST to IMGT TRBV, TRBD and TRBJ reference genes, and CDR3 was defined per IMGT. Highly expanded clones were defined as clonotypes with a frequency above 0.1%. Shannon entropy was used to measure repertoire diversity, and the Gini coefficient was used to measure V-J evenness. Public clonotypes were defined as clonotypes shared by more than one individual. The public sequencing data were trimmed at Q25 with fastp and processed into clonotypes with MiXCR by TCRdb, which kept only in-frame beta chains. Rows merge per CDR3 protein into single entries with the most common DNA and genes. The V and J calls come from TCRdb's annotation, not from the publication. Within this sample are hundreds of thousands of distinct CDR3 sequences, with roughly 23% of them counted one time only. About an eighth of the sample belongs to the ten largest clones.

In this chain, TRBV11-2 is recombined with TRBJ2-5, and perhaps TRBD2 as D gene, on 6 matching bases. This sequence was found in a female donor with Graves disease. The sample here was peripheral blood mononuclear cells (PBMCs), taken when the disease was refractory, from a patient treated with antithyroid drugs. Read as DNA, the sequence is TGTGCCAGCAGCTTCGGGAGTTCACAAGAGACCCAGTACTTC. Translated, this gives CASSFGSSQETQYF. The CDR3, completed at both ends by the reference TRBV11-2 and TRBJ2-5 genes, gives the full variable domain EAGVAQSPRYKIIEKRQSVAFWCNPISGHATLYWYQQILGQGPKLLIQFQNNGVVDDSQLPKDRFSAERLKGVDSTLKIQPAKLEDSAVYLCASSFGSSQETQYFGPGTRLLVL.